This TCR beta chain was sequenced during a study of blood T cell repertoires in COVID-19. This clone has just one count. Measured with immunoSEQ multiplex PCR; TCRdb has only the in-frame clones, and not every one. Among fewer than 350,000 clones listed, around 93% were seen once. Individuals drawn from approximately 26 US areas were roughly 18 to 95 years old. Participants had their cohort set by participant-reported clinical history. The V gene's germline CDR1 is SGHRS and CDR2 YFSETQ. The CDR3 sequence is 15 residues long. V lost 2 bases, J lost 7 bases, and 9 bases stayed unmatched. The rearrangement links TRBV5-1 to TRBJ2-1; 7 bases are a match to TRBD1. Sequencing input: PBMCs or T cells enriched from blood (not recorded which). The sequence came from a man aged 40-50 years who had been exposed to COVID-19. The CDR3 protein is CASSFEQGLLNEQFF. CDR3 bases: TGCGCCAGCAGCTTTGAACAGGGGTTATTGAATGAGCAGTTCTTC.